Listed below are T cell receptor beta chains from one sample, sequenced in a study of T cell changes during pregnancy in multiple sclerosis. Assay used: immunoSEQ multiplex PCR; TCRdb lists only in-frame clones, some missing. In the table there are about 28,000 clones, 85% to 90% of which are singletons. The material sequenced was CD4+ T cells from peripheral blood mononuclear cells, taken in the first trimester of pregnancy. These TCRs come from a female donor in good health, enrolled as a control in a pregnancy study. The CDR3 runs from the conserved cysteine through the conserved F or W. The D gene is left open where the match is weak. Clone size is stated in some rows and not others, as once, few, many or a class when expanded.

size: once; V: TRBV30; D: TRBD1; J: TRBJ1-5; DNA: TGTGCCTGGAGTGTGGGACAGGGGGCGAATCAGCCCCAGCATTTT; CDR3: CAWSVGQGANQPQHF
size: -; V: TRBV11-1; D: TRBD1; J: TRBJ2-7; DNA: TGTGCCAGCAGCGCCCGGACAGGCACCTACGAGCAGTACTTC; CDR3: CASSARTGTYEQYF
size: -; V: TRBV4-3; D: TRBD2; J: TRBJ2-7; DNA: TGCGCCAGCAGCCAAGATCTGGCTAGCGGGGCCCACGAGCAGTACTTC; CDR3: CASSQDLASGAHEQYF
size: -; V: TRBV7-2; D: TRBD2; J: TRBJ2-3; DNA: TGTGCCAGCAGCTTAATCGGGGGGGCAAATACGCAGTATTTT; CDR3: CASSLIGGANTQYF
size: few; V: TRBV2; D: -; J: TRBJ2-5; DNA: TGTGCCAGCAGAGGGCAGGGCCTGGGAGGAGAGACCCAGTACTTC; CDR3: CASRGQGLGGETQYF
size: -; V: TRBV5-1; D: TRBD1; J: TRBJ1-5; DNA: TGCGCCAGCAGCTTAGGACAGGGGGGACAGCCCCAGCATTTT; CDR3: CASSLGQGGQPQHF
size: -; V: TRBV9; D: TRBD2; J: TRBJ2-1; DNA: TGTGCCAGCAGCCCCACCGGGACTAGCTCCTACAATGAGCAGTTCTTC; CDR3: CASSPTGTSSYNEQFF
size: -; V: TRBV30; D: -; J: TRBJ2-7; DNA: TGTGCCTGGAGTGTACTTGGGGACAAATTTTTCGACGAGCAGTACTTC; CDR3: CAWSVLGDKFFDEQYF
size: few; V: TRBV6-1; D: -; J: TRBJ1-2; DNA: TGTGCCAGCAGTGAAGGGGCAGGGTATTTGAGAGGCTACACCTTC; CDR3: CASSEGAGYLRGYTF
size: -; V: TRBV20-1; D: -; J: TRBJ1-2; DNA: TGCAGTGCCCGTCTAGAGGGCTACACCTTC; CDR3: CSARLEGYTF
size: -; V: TRBV30; D: TRBD2; J: TRBJ2-5; DNA: TGTGCCTGGAGGGACCTACTAGCGGGGGGGCCGAAGACCCAGTACTTC; CDR3: CAWRDLLAGGPKTQYF
size: -; V: TRBV5-1; D: -; J: TRBJ1-1; DNA: TGCGCCAGCAGCTCCGAGGCCTGGGACACTGAAGCTTTCTTT; CDR3: CASSSEAWDTEAFF
size: -; V: TRBV5-4; D: TRBD1; J: TRBJ2-7; DNA: TGTGCCAGCAGGGGACGGACAGGGGGCGAGCAGTACTTC; CDR3: CASRGRTGGEQYF
size: -; V: TRBV7-9; D: -; J: TRBJ2-7; DNA: TGTGCCAGCAGCTCCCCACGTGGCGGGGGCGGCACCACCCCCTACGAGCAGTACTTC; CDR3: CASSSPRGGGGTTPYEQYF
size: -; V: TRBV7-9; D: -; J: TRBJ1-2; DNA: TGTGCCAGCAGCTGGGGACTCGGCGACAATGGCTACACCTTC; CDR3: CASSWGLGDNGYTF
size: -; V: TRBV7-9; D: TRBD2; J: TRBJ2-5; DNA: TGTGCCAGCAGGGGCGGGACTAGCGGACAAAAGACCCAGTACTTC; CDR3: CASRGGTSGQKTQYF
size: few; V: TRBV7-9; D: -; J: TRBJ2-4; DNA: TGTGCCAGCAGCTTAGGGGGGCGGAATGACATTCAGTACTTC; CDR3: CASSLGGRNDIQYF
size: -; V: TRBV11-3; D: -; J: TRBJ2-1; DNA: TGTGCCAGCAGCCTTGAGGGGGTCTATGAGCAGTTCTTC; CDR3: CASSLEGVYEQFF
size: once; V: TRBV27; D: -; J: TRBJ1-5; DNA: TGTGCCAGCAGGCCCAGGGGATCTGGCAATCAGCCCCAGCATTTT; CDR3: CASRPRGSGNQPQHF
size: -; V: TRBV30; D: -; J: TRBJ1-6; DNA: TGTGCCTGGAGTGTACTCCGGGAACACTATAATTCACCCCTCCACTTT; CDR3: CAWSVLREHYNSPLHF
size: -; V: TRBV6-1; D: -; J: TRBJ1-2; DNA: TGTGCCAGCTTACTCGGTGGTAACTATGGCTACACCTTC; CDR3: CASLLGGNYGYTF
size: -; V: TRBV5-1; D: -; J: TRBJ1-3; DNA: TGCGCCAGCAGCTTGGACAGGGTAGAAGCTGGAAACACCATATATTTT; CDR3: CASSLDRVEAGNTIYF
size: -; V: TRBV5-4; D: -; J: TRBJ2-6; DNA: TGTGCCAGCAGCTTGATGGCGGCCTCTGGGGCCAACGTCCTGACTTTC; CDR3: CASSLMAASGANVLTF
size: few; V: TRBV5-6; D: TRBD2; J: TRBJ2-3; DNA: TGTGCCAGCAGCCGGGGGGGGTACAGCACAGATACGCAGTATTTT; CDR3: CASSRGGYSTDTQYF
size: once; V: TRBV9; D: TRBD1; J: TRBJ1-4; DNA: TGTGCCAGCAGCCCCGGGGGACAGTCTAATGAAAAACTGTTTTTT; CDR3: CASSPGGQSNEKLFF
size: -; V: TRBV7-2; D: -; J: TRBJ1-5; DNA: TGTGCCAGCAGCTTAGCGGGAGGGATAGGTCAGCCCCAGCATTTT; CDR3: CASSLAGGIGQPQHF
size: -; V: TRBV23-1; D: TRBD1; J: TRBJ1-1; DNA: TGCGCCAGCAGTCAGCTAGGGACAGGGCGGCGCCTGAACACTGAAGCTTTCTTT; CDR3: CASSQLGTGRRLNTEAFF
size: -; V: TRBV30; D: -; J: TRBJ1-5; DNA: TGTGCCTGGAGCGAGGGTTCCAATCAGCCCCAGCATTTT; CDR3: CAWSEGSNQPQHF
size: -; V: TRBV5-6; D: -; J: TRBJ1-4; DNA: TGTGCCAGCAGCTTAACGCGCCCCGGGAGGGATGAAAAACTGTTTTTT; CDR3: CASSLTRPGRDEKLFF
size: -; V: TRBV4-2; D: -; J: TRBJ2-1; DNA: TGTGCCAGCAGCCAACCAAAGCGGGCCCGGAGCTCCTACAATGAGCAGTTCTTC; CDR3: CASSQPKRARSSYNEQFF
size: -; V: TRBV5-4; D: -; J: TRBJ2-1; DNA: TGTGCCAGCAGACGATCCGGGATTTCCTACAATGAGCAGTTCTTC; CDR3: CASRRSGISYNEQFF
size: once; V: TRBV19; D: -; J: TRBJ1-2; DNA: TGTGCCAGTAAAAGGGAGGTCGGTGAAGGCTACACCTTC; CDR3: CASKREVGEGYTF
size: -; V: TRBV6-5; D: TRBD1; J: TRBJ1-4; DNA: TGTGCCAGCAGCCGACAGGGCGAGGAAAAACTGTTTTTT; CDR3: CASSRQGEEKLFF
size: -; V: TRBV19; D: -; J: TRBJ1-6; DNA: TGTGCCAGTAGACGGGGGGAGAATTCACCCCTCCACTTT; CDR3: CASRRGENSPLHF
size: -; V: TRBV4-3; D: -; J: TRBJ1-5; DNA: TGCGCCAGCAGCCCAATGGTAGCGTCCAATCAGCCCCAGCATTTT; CDR3: CASSPMVASNQPQHF
size: -; V: TRBV11-2; D: -; J: TRBJ2-5; DNA: TGTGCCAGCAGCTTAGTGTTTGGCCCCGCAAGAGGGGGCCAAGAGACCCAGTACTTC; CDR3: CASSLVFGPARGGQETQYF
size: once; V: TRBV6-1; D: TRBD1; J: TRBJ2-1; DNA: TGTGCCAGCAGTGTGAATACCGGGACAGGGGGTCGGGATGAGCAGTTCTTC; CDR3: CASSVNTGTGGRDEQFF
size: -; V: TRBV4-3; D: -; J: TRBJ1-3; DNA: TGCGCCAGCAGCCAAGATAGTCAGGGAGGAAACACCATATATTTT; CDR3: CASSQDSQGGNTIYF
size: -; V: TRBV21-1; D: -; J: TRBJ1-2; DNA: TGTGCCAGCAGCAAAAGTGGGGGGTACTATGGCTACACCTTC; CDR3: CASSKSGGYYGYTF